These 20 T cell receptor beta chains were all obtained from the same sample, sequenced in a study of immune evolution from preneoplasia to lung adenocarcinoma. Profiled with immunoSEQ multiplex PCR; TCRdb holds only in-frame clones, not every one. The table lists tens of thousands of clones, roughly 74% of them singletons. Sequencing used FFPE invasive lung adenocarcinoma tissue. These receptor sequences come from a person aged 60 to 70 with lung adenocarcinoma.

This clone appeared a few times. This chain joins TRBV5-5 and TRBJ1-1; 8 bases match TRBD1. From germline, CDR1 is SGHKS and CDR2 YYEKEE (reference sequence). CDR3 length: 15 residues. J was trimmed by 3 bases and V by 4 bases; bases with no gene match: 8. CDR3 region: CASSTWTGLDTEAFF. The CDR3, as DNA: TGTGCCAGCAGCACGTGGACAGGGTTGGACACTGAAGCTTTCTTT.

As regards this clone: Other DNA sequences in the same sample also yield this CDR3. CDR3 sequence (DNA): TGTGCCAGCTCACCGTCAGCCACGGGGCCCCAGCATTTT. This translates into CASSPSATGPQHF. The chain combines TRBV18 with TRBJ1-5, with D unresolved. This CDR3 region has 13 residues. Germline V gives CDR1 KGHSH, CDR2 LQKENI. V was pared by 3 bases and J by 9 bases, with 12 bases between.

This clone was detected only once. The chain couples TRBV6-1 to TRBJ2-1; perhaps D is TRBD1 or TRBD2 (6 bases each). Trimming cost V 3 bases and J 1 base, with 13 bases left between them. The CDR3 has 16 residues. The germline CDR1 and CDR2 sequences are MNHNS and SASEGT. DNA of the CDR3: TGTGCCAGCAGTGATTTAGGGGGGAGGTCCTACAATGAGCAGTTCTTC. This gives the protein CASSDLGGRSYNEQFF.

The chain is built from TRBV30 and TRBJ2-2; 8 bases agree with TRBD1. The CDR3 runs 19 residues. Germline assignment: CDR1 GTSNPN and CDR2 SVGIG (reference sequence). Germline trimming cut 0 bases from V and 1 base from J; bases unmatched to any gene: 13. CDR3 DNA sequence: TGTGCCTGGAGTGTTATATCAGGGGGCCAGGGTTGGAACACCGGGGAGCTGTTTTTT. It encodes CAWSVISGGQGWNTGELFF.

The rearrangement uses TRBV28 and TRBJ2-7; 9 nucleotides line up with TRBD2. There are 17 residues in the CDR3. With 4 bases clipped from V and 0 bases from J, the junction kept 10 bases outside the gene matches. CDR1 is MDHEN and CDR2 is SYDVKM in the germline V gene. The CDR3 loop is CASSSPLGSGSSYEQYF. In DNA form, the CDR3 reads TGTGCCAGCAGTTCCCCTCTCGGTAGCGGGAGCTCCTACGAGCAGTACTTC.

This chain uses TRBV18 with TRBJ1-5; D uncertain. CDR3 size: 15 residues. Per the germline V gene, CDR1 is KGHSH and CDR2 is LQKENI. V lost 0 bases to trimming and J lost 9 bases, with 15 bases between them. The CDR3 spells CASSPPGLTGGPQHF. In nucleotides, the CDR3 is TGTGCCAGCTCACCACCGGGCCTGACCGGCGGGCCCCAGCATTTT.

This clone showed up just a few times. The CDR3 loop is CASRAGPLGDQPQHF. In DNA, the CDR3 is TGTGCCAGCAGGGCGGGGCCCCTTGGGGATCAGCCCCAGCATTTT. The chain joins TRBV19 to TRBJ1-5; TRBD1 is a possible D gene (5 bases). Trimming shortened V by 9 bases and J by 5 bases, and 20 bases separated the two germline ends. The CDR3 contains 15 residues. Looked up from germline, CDR1 is LNHDA and CDR2 is SQIVND (reference sequence).

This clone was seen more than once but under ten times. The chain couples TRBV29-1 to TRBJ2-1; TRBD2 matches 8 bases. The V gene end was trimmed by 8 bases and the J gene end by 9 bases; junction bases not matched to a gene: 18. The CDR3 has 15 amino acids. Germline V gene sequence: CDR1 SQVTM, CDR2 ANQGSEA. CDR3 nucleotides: TGCAGCACCCGGTATGCTAGCGGGTTTCTCGTTGAGCAGTTCTTC. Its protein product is CSTRYASGFLVEQFF.

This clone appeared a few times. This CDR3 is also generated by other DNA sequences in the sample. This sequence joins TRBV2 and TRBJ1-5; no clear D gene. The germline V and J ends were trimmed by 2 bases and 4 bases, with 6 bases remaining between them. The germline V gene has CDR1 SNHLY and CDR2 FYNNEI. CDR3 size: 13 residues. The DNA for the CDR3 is TGTGCCAGCAGTGAAATCGGAAATCAGCCCCAGCATTTT. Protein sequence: CASSEIGNQPQHF.

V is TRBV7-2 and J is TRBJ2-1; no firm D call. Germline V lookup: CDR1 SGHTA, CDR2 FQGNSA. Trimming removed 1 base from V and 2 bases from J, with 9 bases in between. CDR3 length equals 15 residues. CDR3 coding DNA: TGTGCCAGCAGCTTAGAGGGTTCCCCCTACAATGAGCAGTTCTTC. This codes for CASSLEGSPYNEQFF.

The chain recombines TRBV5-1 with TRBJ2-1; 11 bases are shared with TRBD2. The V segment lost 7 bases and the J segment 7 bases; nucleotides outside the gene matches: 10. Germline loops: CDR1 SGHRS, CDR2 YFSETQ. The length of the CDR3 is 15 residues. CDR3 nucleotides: TGCGCCAGCCGCGATAGCGGGAGGGAGGGAAATGAGCAGTTCTTC. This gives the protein CASRDSGREGNEQFF.

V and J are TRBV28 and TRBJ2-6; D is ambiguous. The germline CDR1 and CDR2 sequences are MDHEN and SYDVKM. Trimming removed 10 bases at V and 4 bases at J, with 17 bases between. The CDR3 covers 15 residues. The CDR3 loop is CATNPSGPGANVLTF. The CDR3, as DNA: TGTGCCACCAATCCCAGTGGTCCCGGGGCCAACGTCCTGACTTTC.

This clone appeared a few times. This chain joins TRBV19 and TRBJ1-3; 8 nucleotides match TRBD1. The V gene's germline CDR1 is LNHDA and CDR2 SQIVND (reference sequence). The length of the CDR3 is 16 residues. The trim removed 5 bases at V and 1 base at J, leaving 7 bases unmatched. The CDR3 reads CASSPRQGRSGNTIYF. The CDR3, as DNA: TGTGCCAGTAGTCCTCGACAGGGGAGATCTGGAAACACCATATATTTT.

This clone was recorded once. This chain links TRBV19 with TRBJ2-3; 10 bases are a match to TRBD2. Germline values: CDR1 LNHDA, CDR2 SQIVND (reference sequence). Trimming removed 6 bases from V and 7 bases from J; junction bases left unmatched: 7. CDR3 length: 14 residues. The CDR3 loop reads CASRRGTSENTQYF. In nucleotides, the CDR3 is TGTGCCAGTAGAAGGGGGACTAGCGAAAATACGCAGTATTTT. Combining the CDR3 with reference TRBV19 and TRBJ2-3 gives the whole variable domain DGGITQSPKYLFRKEGQNVTLSCEQNLNHDAMYWYRQDPGQGLRLIYYSQIVNDFQKGDIAEGYSVSREKKESFPLTVTSAQKNPTAFYLCASRRGTSENTQYFGPGTRLTVL.

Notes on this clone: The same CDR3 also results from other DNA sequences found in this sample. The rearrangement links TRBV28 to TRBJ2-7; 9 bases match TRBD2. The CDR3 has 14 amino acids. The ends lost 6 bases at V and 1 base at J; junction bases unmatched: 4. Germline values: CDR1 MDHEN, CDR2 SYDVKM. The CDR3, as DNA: TGTGCCAGCAGGACAGCGGGAGGATCCTACGAGCAGTACTTC. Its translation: CASRTAGGSYEQYF.

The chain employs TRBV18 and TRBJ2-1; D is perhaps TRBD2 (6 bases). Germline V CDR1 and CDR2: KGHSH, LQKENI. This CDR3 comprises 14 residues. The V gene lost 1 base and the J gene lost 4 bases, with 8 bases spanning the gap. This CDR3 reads CASSPRREYNEQFF. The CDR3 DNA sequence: TGTGCCAGCTCACCACGGAGGGAGTACAATGAGCAGTTCTTC.

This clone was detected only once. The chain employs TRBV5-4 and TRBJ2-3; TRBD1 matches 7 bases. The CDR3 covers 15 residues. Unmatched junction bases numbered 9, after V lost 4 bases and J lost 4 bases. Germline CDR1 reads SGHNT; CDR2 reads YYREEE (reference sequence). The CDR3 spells CASSAIDRVADTQYF. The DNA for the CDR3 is TGTGCCAGCAGCGCAATCGACAGGGTAGCAGATACGCAGTATTTT.

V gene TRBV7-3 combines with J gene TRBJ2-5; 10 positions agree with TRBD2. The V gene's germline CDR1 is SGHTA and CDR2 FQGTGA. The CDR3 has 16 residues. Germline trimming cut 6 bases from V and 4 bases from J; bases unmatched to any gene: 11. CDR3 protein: CASSPDSGRELETQYF. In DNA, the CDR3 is TGTGCCAGCAGTCCAGACAGCGGGAGGGAACTAGAGACCCAGTACTTC. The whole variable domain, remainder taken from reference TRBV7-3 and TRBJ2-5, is GAGVSQTPSNKVTEKGKYVELRCDPISGHTALYWYRQSLGQGPEFLIYFQGTGAADDSGLPNDRFFAVRPEGSVSTLKIQRTERGDSAVYLCASSPDSGRELETQYFGPGTRLLVL.

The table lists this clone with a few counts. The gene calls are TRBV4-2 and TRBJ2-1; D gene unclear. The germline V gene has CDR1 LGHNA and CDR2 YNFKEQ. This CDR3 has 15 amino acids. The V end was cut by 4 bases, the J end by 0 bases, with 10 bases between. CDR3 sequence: CASSRDPRSYNEQFF. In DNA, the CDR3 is TGTGCCAGCAGCCGGGATCCCCGCTCCTACAATGAGCAGTTCTTC.

CDR3 sequence reads: CASSESGALGKNIQYF. The CDR3 DNA reads as TGCGCCAGCAGTGAGTCCGGGGCGTTGGGCAAAAACATTCAGTACTTC. This chain uses TRBV10-1 with TRBJ2-4; D could derive from TRBD1 or TRBD2 (5 bases each). The V gene's germline CDR1 is WNHNN and CDR2 SYGVQD (reference sequence). V shed 0 bases and J shed 3 bases, with 12 bases lying between them. This CDR3 contains 16 residues.